The T cell receptor (beta chain) under discussion was sequenced for a study of PD-1 blockade in mismatch repair-deficient tumors. This table comes from immunoSEQ multiplex PCR, and its TCRdb copy is limited to in-frame clones, with some not included. The sample lists about 17,000 clones; around 82% were seen once. PCR or immunohistochemistry showed mismatch repair deficiency in every enrolled patient. The V gene's germline CDR1 is SSHAT and CDR2 FNYEAQ (reference sequence). This CDR3 spans 16 amino acids. V dropped 5 bases and J dropped 5; count of bases not matched to a gene: 13. The sequence was obtained from an adult with mismatch repair-deficient cancer. This specimen consisted of PBMCs, obtained roughly 23 weeks after starting pembrolizumab. The chain is built from TRBV7-7 and TRBJ2-5, with 8 bases lining up with TRBD2. The CDR3 coding sequence is TGTGCCAGCAGCCGCACCCGAGCGGGAGCCGGCGAGACCCAGTACTTC. It codes for CASSRTRAGAGETQYF.